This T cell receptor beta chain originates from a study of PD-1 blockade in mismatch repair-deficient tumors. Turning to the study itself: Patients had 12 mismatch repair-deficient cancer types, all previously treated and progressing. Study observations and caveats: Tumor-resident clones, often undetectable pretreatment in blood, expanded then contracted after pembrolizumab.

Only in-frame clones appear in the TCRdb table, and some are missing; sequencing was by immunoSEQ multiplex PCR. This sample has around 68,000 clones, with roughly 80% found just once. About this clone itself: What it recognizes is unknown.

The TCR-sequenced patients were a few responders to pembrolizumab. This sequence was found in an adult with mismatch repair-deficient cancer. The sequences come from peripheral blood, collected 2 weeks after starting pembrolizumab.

CDR3 sequence reads: CASSSGLQGANGYTF. In DNA, the CDR3 is TGTGCCAGCAGCTCGGGCCTTCAGGGGGCGAATGGCTACACCTTC. This chain connects TRBV7-9 to TRBJ1-2; 8 positions match TRBD1. The CDR3 loop spans 15 amino acids. Trimming took 4 bases from V and 6 from J; bases not matched to a gene: 10. From germline, CDR1 is SEHNR and CDR2 FQNEAQ (reference sequence).